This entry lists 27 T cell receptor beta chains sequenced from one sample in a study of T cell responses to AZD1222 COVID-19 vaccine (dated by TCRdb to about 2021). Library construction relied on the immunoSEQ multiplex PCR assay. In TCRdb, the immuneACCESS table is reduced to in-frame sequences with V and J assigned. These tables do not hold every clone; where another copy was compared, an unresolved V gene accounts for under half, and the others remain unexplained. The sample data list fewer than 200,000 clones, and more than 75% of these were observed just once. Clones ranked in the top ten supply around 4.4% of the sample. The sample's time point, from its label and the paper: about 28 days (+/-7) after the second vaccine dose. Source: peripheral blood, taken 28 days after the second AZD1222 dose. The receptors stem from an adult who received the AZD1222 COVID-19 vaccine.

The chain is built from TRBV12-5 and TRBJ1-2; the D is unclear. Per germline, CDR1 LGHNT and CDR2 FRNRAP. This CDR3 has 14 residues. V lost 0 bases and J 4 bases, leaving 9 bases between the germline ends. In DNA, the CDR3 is TGTGCTAGTGGTTTGGTAACCTACTTCTATGGCTACACCTTC. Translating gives CASGLVTYFYGYTF.

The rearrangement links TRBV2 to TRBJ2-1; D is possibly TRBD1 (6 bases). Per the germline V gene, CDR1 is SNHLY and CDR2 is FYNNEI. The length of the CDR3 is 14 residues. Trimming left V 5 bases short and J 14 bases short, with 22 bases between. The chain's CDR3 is CASSSQTNQGFEFF. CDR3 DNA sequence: TGTGCCAGCAGTTCTCAAACGAACCAGGGGTTTGAGTTCTTC.

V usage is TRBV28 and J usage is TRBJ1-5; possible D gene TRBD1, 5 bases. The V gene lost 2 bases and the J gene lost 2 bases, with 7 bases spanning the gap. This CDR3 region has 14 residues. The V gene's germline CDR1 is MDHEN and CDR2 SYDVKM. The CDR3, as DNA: TGTGCCAGCAGTTTAACACAGGGCAATCAGCCCCAGCATTTT. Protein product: CASSLTQGNQPQHF. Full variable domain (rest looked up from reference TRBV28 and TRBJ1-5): DVKVTQSSRYLVKRTGEKVFLECVQDMDHENMFWYRQDPGLGLRLIYFSYDVKMKEKGDIPEGYSVSREKKERFSLILESASTNQTSMYLCASSLTQGNQPQHFGDGTRLSIL.

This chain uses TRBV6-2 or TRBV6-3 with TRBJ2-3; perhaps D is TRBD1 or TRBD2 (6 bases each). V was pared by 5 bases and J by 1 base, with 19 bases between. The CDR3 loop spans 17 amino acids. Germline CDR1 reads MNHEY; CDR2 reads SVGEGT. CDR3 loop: CASSPRAGEVGTDTQYF. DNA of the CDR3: TGTGCCAGCAGTCCCCGGGCAGGGGAGGTCGGCACAGATACGCAGTATTTT.

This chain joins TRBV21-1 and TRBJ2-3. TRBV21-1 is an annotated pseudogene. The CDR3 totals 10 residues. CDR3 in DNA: TGTGCCAGAATCACAGATACGCAGTATTTT. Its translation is CARITDTQYF.

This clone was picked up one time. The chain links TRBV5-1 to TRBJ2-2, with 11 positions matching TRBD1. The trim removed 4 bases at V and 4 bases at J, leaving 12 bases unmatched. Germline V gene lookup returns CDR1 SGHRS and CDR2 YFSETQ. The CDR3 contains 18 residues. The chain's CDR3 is CASSPGTSGTGGTGELFF. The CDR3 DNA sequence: TGCGCCAGCAGCCCGGGCACATCCGGGACAGGGGGCACCGGGGAGCTGTTTTTT.

The CDR3 reads CASRQGREQFF. CDR3 DNA: TGTGCCAGCAGGCAAGGACGCGAGCAGTTCTTC. This chain joins TRBV7-9 and TRBJ2-1; D remains ambiguous. With 6 bases removed from V and 10 bases from J, the gap between germline ends came to 10 bases. This CDR3 has 11 residues. Germline V CDR1 and CDR2: SEHNR, FQNEAQ (reference sequence). The variable domain in full, completed from reference TRBV7-9 and TRBJ2-1, reads DTGVSQNPRHKITKRGQNVTFRCDPISEHNRLYWYRQTLGQGPEFLTYFQNEAQLEKSRLLSDRFSAERPKGSFSTLEIQRTEQGDSAMYLCASRQGREQFFGPGTRLTVL.

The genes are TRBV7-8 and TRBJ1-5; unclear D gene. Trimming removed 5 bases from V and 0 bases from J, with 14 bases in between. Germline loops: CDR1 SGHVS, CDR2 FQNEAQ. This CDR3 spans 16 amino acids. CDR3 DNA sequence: TGTGCCAGCAGCCGTCGCTCCCGGTATAGCAATCAGCCCCAGCATTTT. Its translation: CASSRRSRYSNQPQHF. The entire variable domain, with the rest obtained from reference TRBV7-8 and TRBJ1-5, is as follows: GAGVSQSPRYKVAKRGQDVALRCDPISGHVSLFWYQQALGQGPEFLTYFQNEAQLDKSGLPSDRFFAERPEGSVSTLKIQRTQQEDSAVYLCASSRRSRYSNQPQHFGDGTRLSIL.

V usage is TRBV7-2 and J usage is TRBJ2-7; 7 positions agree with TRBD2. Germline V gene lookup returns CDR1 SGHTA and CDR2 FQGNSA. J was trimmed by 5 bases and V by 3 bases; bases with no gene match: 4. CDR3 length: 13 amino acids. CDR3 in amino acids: CASSFLGRDEQYF. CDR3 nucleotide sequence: TGTGCCAGCAGCTTTTTGGGGAGGGACGAGCAGTACTTC. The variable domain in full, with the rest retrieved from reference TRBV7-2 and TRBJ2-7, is GAGVSQSPSNKVTEKGKDVELRCDPISGHTALYWYRQSLGQGLEFLIYFQGNSAPDKSGLPSDRFSAERTGGSVSTLTIQRTQQEDSAVYLCASSFLGRDEQYFGPGTRLTVT.

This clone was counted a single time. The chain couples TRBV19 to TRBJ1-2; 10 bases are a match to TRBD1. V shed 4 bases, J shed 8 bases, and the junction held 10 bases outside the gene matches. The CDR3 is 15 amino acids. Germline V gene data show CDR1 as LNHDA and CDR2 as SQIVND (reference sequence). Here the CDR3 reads CASSTSGTGARGYTF. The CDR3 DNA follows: TGTGCCAGTAGTACCTCCGGGACAGGGGCCAGGGGCTACACCTTC.

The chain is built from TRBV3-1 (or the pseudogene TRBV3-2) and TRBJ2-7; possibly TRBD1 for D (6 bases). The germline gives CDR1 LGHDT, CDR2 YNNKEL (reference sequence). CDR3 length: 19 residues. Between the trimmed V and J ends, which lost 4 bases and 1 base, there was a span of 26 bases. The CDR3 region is CASSLGSRGRLERSYEQYF. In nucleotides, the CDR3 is TGTGCCAGCAGCCTCGGATCCAGGGGCCGTTTAGAGAGGTCCTACGAGCAGTACTTC.

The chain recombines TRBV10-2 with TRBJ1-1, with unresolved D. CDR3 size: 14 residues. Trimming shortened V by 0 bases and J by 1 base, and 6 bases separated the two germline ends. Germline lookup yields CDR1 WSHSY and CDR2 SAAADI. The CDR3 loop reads CASSESPGNTEAFF. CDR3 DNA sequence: TGCGCCAGCAGTGAGTCACCAGGGAACACTGAAGCTTTCTTT.

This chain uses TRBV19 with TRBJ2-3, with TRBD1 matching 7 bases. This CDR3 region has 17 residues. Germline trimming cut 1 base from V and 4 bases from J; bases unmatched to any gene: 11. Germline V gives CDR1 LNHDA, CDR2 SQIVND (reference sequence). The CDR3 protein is CASSIAGQLGTADTQYF. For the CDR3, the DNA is TGTGCCAGTAGTATAGCGGGACAGCTTGGAACGGCAGATACGCAGTATTTT.

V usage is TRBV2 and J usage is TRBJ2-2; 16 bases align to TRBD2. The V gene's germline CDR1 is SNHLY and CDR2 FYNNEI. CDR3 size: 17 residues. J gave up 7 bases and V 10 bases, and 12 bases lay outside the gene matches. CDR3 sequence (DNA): TGTGCCACCTTCTCCGGGACTAGCGGGGGGGCCGTCGGGGAGCTGTTTTTT. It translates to CATFSGTSGGAVGELFF.

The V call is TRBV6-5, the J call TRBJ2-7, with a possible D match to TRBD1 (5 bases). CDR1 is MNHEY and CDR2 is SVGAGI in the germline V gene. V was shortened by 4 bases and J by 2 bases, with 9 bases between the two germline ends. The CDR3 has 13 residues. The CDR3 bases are TGTGCCAGCAGTTTGACAGCTACCTACGAGCAGTACTTC. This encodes CASSLTATYEQYF.

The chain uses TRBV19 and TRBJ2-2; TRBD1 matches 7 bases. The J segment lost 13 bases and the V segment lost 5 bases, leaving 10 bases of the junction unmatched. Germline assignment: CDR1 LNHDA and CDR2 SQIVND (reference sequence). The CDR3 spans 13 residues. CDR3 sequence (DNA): TGTGCCAGTAGTCCGACAGGGAATTCAGGGCTGTTTTTT. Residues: CASSPTGNSGLFF.

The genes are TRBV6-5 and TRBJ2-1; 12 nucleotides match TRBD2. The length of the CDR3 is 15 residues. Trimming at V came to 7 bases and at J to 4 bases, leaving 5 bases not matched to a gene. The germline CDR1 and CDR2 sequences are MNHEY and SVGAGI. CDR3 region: CASNLAGGPYNEQFF. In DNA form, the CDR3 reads TGTGCCAGCAATCTAGCGGGGGGGCCGTACAATGAGCAGTTCTTC.

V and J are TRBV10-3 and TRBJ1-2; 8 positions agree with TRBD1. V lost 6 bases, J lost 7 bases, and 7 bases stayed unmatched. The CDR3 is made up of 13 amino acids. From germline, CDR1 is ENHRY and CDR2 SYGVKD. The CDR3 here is CAIRDREDSGYTF. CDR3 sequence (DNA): TGTGCCATCAGGGACAGGGAGGACTCTGGCTACACCTTC.

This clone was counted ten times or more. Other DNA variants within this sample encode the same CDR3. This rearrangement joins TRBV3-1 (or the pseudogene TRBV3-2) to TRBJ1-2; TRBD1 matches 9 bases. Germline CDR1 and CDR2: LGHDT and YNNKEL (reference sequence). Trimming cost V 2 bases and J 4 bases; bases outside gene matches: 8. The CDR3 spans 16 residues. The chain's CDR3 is CASSQTGTGRGYGYTF. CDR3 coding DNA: TGTGCCAGCAGCCAAACCGGGACAGGGAGGGGCTATGGCTACACCTTC.

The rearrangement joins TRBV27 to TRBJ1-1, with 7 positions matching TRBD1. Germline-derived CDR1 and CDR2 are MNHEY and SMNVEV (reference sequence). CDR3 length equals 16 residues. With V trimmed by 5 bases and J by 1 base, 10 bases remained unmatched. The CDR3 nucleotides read TGTGCCAGCAGTACTTACAGGGGAGGGTCGAACACTGAAGCTTTCTTT. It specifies CASSTYRGGSNTEAFF.

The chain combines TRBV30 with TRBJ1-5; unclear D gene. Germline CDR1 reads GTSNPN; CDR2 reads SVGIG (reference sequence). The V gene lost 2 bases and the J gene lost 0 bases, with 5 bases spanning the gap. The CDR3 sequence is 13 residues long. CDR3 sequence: CAWSPDSNQPQHF. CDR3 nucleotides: TGTGCCTGGAGTCCCGATAGCAATCAGCCCCAGCATTTT.

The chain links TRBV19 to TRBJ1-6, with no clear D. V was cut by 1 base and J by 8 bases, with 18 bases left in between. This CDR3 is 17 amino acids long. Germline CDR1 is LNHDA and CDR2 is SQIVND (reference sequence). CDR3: CASSIVGRGRGHSPLHF. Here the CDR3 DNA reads TGTGCCAGTAGTATAGTAGGACGGGGAAGAGGGCATTCACCCCTCCACTTT.

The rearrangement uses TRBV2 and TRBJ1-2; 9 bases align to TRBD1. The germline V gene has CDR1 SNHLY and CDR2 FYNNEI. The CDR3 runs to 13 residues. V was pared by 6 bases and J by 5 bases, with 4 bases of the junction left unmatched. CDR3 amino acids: CASRGQGGYGYTF. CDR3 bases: TGTGCCAGCAGGGGACAGGGAGGATATGGCTACACCTTC.

The CDR3 nucleotides are TGTGCCAGCAGTTACGGACAGGGACGCGGCTACACCTTC. Translating gives CASSYGQGRGYTF. The V and J genes are TRBV12-3 or TRBV12-4 and TRBJ1-2, with TRBD1 matching over 8 bases. The CDR3 spans 13 residues. V gave up 4 bases and J gave up 8 bases; unmatched junction bases: 6.

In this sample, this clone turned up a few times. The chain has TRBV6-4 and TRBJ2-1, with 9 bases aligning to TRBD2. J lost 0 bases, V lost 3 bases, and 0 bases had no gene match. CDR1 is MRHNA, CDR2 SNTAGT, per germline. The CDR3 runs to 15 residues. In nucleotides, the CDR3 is TGTGCCAGCAGTGAGCGGGGGGGCTCCTACAATGAGCAGTTCTTC. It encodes CASSERGGSYNEQFF.

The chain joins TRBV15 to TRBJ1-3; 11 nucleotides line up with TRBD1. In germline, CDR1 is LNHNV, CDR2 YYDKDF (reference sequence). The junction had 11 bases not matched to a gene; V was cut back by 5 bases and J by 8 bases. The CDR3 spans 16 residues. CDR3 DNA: TGTGCCACCAGCTTGAGGACAGGGGGCACGGGGGACACCATATATTTT. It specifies CATSLRTGGTGDTIYF. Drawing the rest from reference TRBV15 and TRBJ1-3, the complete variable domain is DAMVIQNPRYQVTQFGKPVTLSCSQTLNHNVMYWYQQKSSQAPKLLFHYYDKDFNNEADTPDNFQSRRPNTSFCFLDIRSPGLGDTAMYLCATSLRTGGTGDTIYFGEGSWLTVV.

The CDR3 DNA sequence: TGTGCCAGCAGCCGGGACACTCAAACCTACAATGAGCAGTTCTTC. This translates into CASSRDTQTYNEQFF. The genes are TRBV7-9 and TRBJ2-1; TRBD1 is a possible D gene (6 bases). The CDR3 has 15 residues. CDR1 and CDR2 from the germline V gene are SEHNR and FQNEAQ (reference sequence). Trimming removed 5 bases at V and 2 bases at J, with 13 bases between.